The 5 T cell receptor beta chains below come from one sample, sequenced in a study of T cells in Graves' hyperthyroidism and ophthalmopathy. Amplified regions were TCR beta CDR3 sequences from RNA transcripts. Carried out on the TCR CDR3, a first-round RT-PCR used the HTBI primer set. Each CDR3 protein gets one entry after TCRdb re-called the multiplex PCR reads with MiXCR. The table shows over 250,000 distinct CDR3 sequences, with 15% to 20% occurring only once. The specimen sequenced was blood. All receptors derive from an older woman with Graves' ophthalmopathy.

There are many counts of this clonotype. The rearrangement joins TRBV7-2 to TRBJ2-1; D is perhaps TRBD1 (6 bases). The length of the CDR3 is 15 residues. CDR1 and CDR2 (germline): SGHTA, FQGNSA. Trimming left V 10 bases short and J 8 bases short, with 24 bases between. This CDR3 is CATIPGAGVVYEQFF. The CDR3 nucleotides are TGTGCCACCATACCTGGGGCAGGGGTGGTCTATGAGCAGTTCTTC. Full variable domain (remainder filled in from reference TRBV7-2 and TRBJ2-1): GAGVSQSPSNKVTEKGKDVELRCDPISGHTALYWYRQSLGQGLEFLIYFQGNSAPDKSGLPSDRFSAERTGGSVSTLTIQRTQQEDSAVYLCATIPGAGVVYEQFFGPGTRLTVL.

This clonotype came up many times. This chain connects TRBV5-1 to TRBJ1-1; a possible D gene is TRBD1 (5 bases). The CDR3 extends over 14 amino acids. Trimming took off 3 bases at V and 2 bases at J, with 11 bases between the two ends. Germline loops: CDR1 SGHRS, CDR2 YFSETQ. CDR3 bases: TGCGCCAGCAGCTGGGGGGGGGGAAACACTGAAGCTTTCTTT. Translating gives CASSWGGGNTEAFF.

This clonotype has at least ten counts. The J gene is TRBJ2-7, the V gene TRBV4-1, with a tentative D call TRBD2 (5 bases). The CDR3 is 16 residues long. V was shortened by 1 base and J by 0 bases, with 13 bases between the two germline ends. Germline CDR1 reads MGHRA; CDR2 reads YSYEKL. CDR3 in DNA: TGCGCCAGCAGCCAAGGAACTAGGCTAAGCTCCTACGAGCAGTACTTC. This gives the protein CASSQGTRLSSYEQYF.

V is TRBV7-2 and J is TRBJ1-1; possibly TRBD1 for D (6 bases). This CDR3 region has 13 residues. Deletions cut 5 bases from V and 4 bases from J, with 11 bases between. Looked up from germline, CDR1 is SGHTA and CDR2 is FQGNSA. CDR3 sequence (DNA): TGTGCCAGCAGCCAAGGGGGGAGCACTGAAGCTTTCTTT. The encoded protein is CASSQGGSTEAFF.

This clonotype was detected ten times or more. The CDR3 coding sequence is TGCAGTGCTATAAGGCAACAGGGACAAGAGACCCAGTACTTC. Its protein product is CSAIRQQGQETQYF. The chain joins TRBV20-1 to TRBJ2-5, with D possibly matching TRBD1 (6 bases). V lost 4 bases and J 2 bases, leaving 14 bases between the germline ends. The CDR3 loop spans 14 amino acids. Germline lookup yields CDR1 DFQATT and CDR2 SNEGSKA (reference sequence).